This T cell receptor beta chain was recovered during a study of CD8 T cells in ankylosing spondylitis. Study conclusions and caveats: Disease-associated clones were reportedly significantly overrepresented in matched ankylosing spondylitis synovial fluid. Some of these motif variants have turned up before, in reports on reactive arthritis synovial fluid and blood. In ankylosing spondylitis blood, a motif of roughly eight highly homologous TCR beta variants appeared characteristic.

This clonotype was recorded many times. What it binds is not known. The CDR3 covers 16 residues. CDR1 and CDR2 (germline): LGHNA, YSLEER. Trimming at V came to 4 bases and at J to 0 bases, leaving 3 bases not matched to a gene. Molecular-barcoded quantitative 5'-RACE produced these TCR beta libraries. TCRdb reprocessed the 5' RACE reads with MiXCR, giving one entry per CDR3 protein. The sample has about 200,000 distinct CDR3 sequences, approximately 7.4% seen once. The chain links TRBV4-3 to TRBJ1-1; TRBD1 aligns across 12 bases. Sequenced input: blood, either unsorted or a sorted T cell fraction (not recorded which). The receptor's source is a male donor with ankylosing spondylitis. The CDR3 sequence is CASSPGQGAMNTEAFF. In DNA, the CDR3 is TGCGCCAGCAGCCCGGGACAGGGGGCGATGAACACTGAAGCTTTCTTT.